The 3 T cell receptor beta chains given below trace back to one sample, sequenced in a study of PD-L1 blockade in urothelial cancer. Clones were read by immunoSEQ multiplex PCR, and TCRdb kept only the in-frame ones, dropping some. This table has roughly 52,000 clones, roughly 78% appearing once. Time point noted: pretreatment peripheral blood. Sequencing was performed on PBMCs, taken around atezolizumab (anti-PD-L1) treatment. All receptors come from a man aged 65-85 years with urothelial cancer.

The J gene is TRBJ1-5, the V gene TRBV23-1, with D tentatively TRBD1 (5 bases). TRBV23-1 is labeled an ORF, and its function is uncertain. This CDR3 contains 14 residues. Deletions cut 3 bases from V and 4 bases from J, with 10 bases between. The CDR3 here is CASSHHRCNQPQHF. DNA for the CDR3: TGCGCCAGCAGTCACCACAGGTGTAATCAGCCCCAGCATTTT.

This rearrangement joins TRBV19 to TRBJ2-2, with 11 bases matching TRBD2. CDR1 is LNHDA and CDR2 is SQIVND in the germline V gene (reference sequence). CDR3 size: 16 residues. The trim removed 5 bases at V and 2 bases at J, leaving 4 bases unmatched. The CDR3 loop is CASSPTSGRNTGELFF. The DNA for the CDR3 is TGTGCCAGTAGTCCCACTAGCGGGAGAAACACCGGGGAGCTGTTTTTT.

The chain is built from TRBV28 and TRBJ2-1; 8 bases line up with TRBD2. CDR3 size: 16 residues. Germline V lookup: CDR1 MDHEN, CDR2 SYDVKM. Unmatched junction bases numbered 14, after V lost 10 bases and J lost 3 bases. In DNA form, the CDR3 reads TGTGCCATCGGGGGGGGCGGGTCCCAGGTCTACAATGAGCAGTTCTTC. Translated: CAIGGGGSQVYNEQFF.